This TCR beta chain was profiled in a study of T cell repertoires in cytomegalovirus infection. Looking at the study overall: The public TCR beta signatures pointed to both CMV infection and matching HLA type. Study-wide results and caveats: Identification of carriers of CMV plus the relevant HLA was achieved through cumulative public TCR beta family frequency. HLA-C-restricted CMV clonotypes gave the most frequent clonotype in two of eight donors.

The V gene lost 5 bases and the J gene lost 8 bases, with 13 bases spanning the gap. Germline CDR1 is SGDLS and CDR2 is YYNGEE. This CDR3 spans 13 amino acids. Details on this clonotype: Its antigen remains unidentified.

TCRdb reanalysed the reads using MiXCR and keeps one entry per CDR3 protein. The sample yields some 350,000 distinct CDR3 sequences, around a sixth seen once. What was sequenced was PBMCs. This clonotype was obtained from a human donor in good health (CMV status not recorded). Some clones in this sample may be carry-over from other donors' samples. The rearrangement links TRBV9 to TRBJ1-4; D gene ambiguous. The CDR3 DNA is TGTGCCAGCAGAGCCCTGGATGGGGAAAAACTGTTTTTT. Translated, it gives CASRALDGEKLFF.